One and the same sample provided the 27 T cell receptor beta chains below, sequenced in a study of identical twins. MiXCR was run by TCRdb on the 5' RACE reads, yielding one entry per CDR3 protein. The repertoire consists of around 1.7 million distinct CDR3 sequences, with about 32% occurring once and the leading ten covering around 0.3%. The sequenced material came from cord blood. The source of these receptors is a newborn girl in good health.

CDR3 in DNA: TGTGCCACCAGTGGCGGAGCGCTCTACGAGCAGTACTTC. Translating it yields CATSGGALYEQYF. The chain combines TRBV24-1 with TRBJ2-7; D gene uncertain. The CDR3 covers 13 residues. Germline lookup yields CDR1 KGHDR and CDR2 SFDVKD. V was shortened by 5 bases and J by 3 bases, with 10 bases between the two germline ends.

This clonotype was seen at least ten times. The chain joins TRBV20-1 to TRBJ2-4; D is unclear. The germline CDR1 and CDR2 sequences are DFQATT and SNEGSKA (reference sequence). The CDR3 spans 12 residues. The DNA of the CDR3 is TGCAGGGCCCATAGCGCCAAAAACATTCAGTACTTC. The encoded protein is CRAHSAKNIQYF.

The genes are TRBV11-2 and TRBJ2-7, with D possibly matching TRBD1 (5 bases). This CDR3 has 18 amino acids. Germline V gene sequence: CDR1 SGHAT, CDR2 FQNNGV. V lost 1 base and J 0 bases, leaving 19 bases between the germline ends. The CDR3 spells CASSLAGYRRQLSYEQYF. DNA of the CDR3: TGTGCCAGCAGCTTAGCAGGCTACAGGCGCCAGCTCTCCTACGAGCAGTACTTC.

The J gene is TRBJ2-4, the V gene TRBV6-5; 9 bases align to TRBD1. V was clipped by 0 bases and J by 2 bases; unmatched bases: 11. This CDR3 contains 19 residues. CDR1 and CDR2 from the germline V gene are MNHEY and SVGAGI. The CDR3: CASSYSSTTGGRSKNIQYF. The CDR3 nucleotides are TGTGCCAGCAGTTACTCGAGTACGACAGGGGGGAGGTCCAAAAACATTCAGTACTTC.

The chain recombines TRBV7-8 with TRBJ2-5; 8 nucleotides align to TRBD1. This CDR3 contains 15 residues. V lost 5 bases to trimming and J lost 5 bases; unmatched junction nucleotides: 10. Germline values: CDR1 SGHVS, CDR2 FQNEAQ. CDR3 nucleotide sequence: TGTGCCAGCAGCCTACGACAGGGGTTGGAGGAGACCCAGTACTTC. Translating gives CASSLRQGLEETQYF.

The chain combines TRBV7-9 with TRBJ2-7; no clear D. Deletions cut 2 bases from V and 5 bases from J, with 10 bases between. From germline, CDR1 is SEHNR and CDR2 FQNEAQ (reference sequence). The CDR3 length is 13 residues. The CDR3 region is CASSLKGFHEQYF. In DNA, the CDR3 is TGTGCCAGCAGCTTAAAGGGTTTCCACGAGCAGTACTTC.

This clonotype was observed a handful of times. The chain combines TRBV3-1 with TRBJ2-3; 11 bases agree with TRBD2. The CDR3 contains 17 residues. With 0 bases clipped from V and 6 bases from J, the junction kept 8 bases outside the gene matches. Germline CDR1 reads LGHDT; CDR2 reads YNNKEL (reference sequence). The CDR3 loop is CASSQDLAGGPGDTQYF. The CDR3 region has the DNA TGTGCCAGCAGCCAAGACCTAGCGGGGGGTCCAGGGGATACGCAGTATTTT.

The chain carries TRBV12-5 and TRBJ2-1, with D possibly matching TRBD2 (6 bases). The germline gives CDR1 LGHNT, CDR2 FRNRAP. CDR3 length: 15 amino acids. Trimming removed 1 base from V and 4 bases from J, with 11 bases in between. CDR3 in DNA: TGTGCTAGTGGTTTGGGCGGGGACCCTTACAATGAGCAGTTCTTC. Translating gives CASGLGGDPYNEQFF.

This clonotype appeared a few times. V usage is TRBV20-1 and J usage is TRBJ2-1; 13 nucleotides agree with TRBD2. CDR1 is DFQATT and CDR2 is SNEGSKA in the germline V gene (reference sequence). The junction had 1 base not matched to a gene; V was cut back by 3 bases and J by 2 bases. The CDR3 runs to 15 residues. The CDR3 region is CSASTSGRAYNEQFF. The CDR3 coding sequence is TGCAGTGCTAGTACTAGCGGGAGGGCCTACAATGAGCAGTTCTTC.

This clonotype turned up a few times. The V and J genes are TRBV20-1 and TRBJ1-2; D is undetermined. The CDR3 is made up of 10 amino acids. Germline V gene sequence: CDR1 DFQATT, CDR2 SNEGSKA (reference sequence). The CDR3 DNA follows: TGCAGAGGTGCGGGGAATGGCTACACCTTC. It specifies CRGAGNGYTF.

The rearrangement uses TRBV6-6 and TRBJ2-7; perhaps D is TRBD1 or TRBD2 (6 bases each). CDR1 MNHNY and CDR2 SVGAGI come from the germline V gene (reference sequence). There are 15 residues in the CDR3. Trimming took off 2 bases at V and 7 bases at J, with 18 bases between the two ends. The CDR3 loop is CASSYQSLGGNEQYF. The CDR3 DNA reads as TGTGCCAGCAGTTACCAGTCCTTGGGGGGCAATGAGCAGTACTTC.

This clonotype was detected a few times. The chain employs TRBV5-1 and TRBJ2-3; D unresolved. Trimming stripped 0 bases from V and 2 bases from J, with 13 bases between. Per germline, CDR1 SGHRS and CDR2 YFSETQ. The CDR3 is 16 residues long. The CDR3 spells CASSLGLSQYTDTQYF. The CDR3 nucleotides read TGCGCCAGCAGCTTGGGACTGAGCCAATACACAGATACGCAGTATTTT.

In DNA form, the CDR3 reads TGTGCCAGCAGTGAAGGCAGCAGGGGCCCTGCTGGGCAGTTCTTC. Its translation is CASSEGSRGPAGQFF. V is TRBV2 and J is TRBJ2-1, with D tentatively TRBD1 (6 bases). Germline V CDR1 and CDR2: SNHLY, FYNNEI. Between the trimmed V and J ends, which lost 1 base and 12 bases, there was a span of 19 bases. The CDR3 is 15 amino acids.

The J gene is TRBJ2-7, the V gene TRBV11-2; 15 positions match TRBD2. Germline lookup yields CDR1 SGHAT and CDR2 FQNNGV. V lost 3 bases to trimming and J lost 7 bases; unmatched junction nucleotides: 7. This CDR3 region has 16 residues. CDR3 sequence (DNA): TGTGCCAGCAGCTTCGGACTAGCGGGAGGGTGGAATGAGCAGTACTTC. This sequence encodes CASSFGLAGGWNEQYF.

This clonotype was picked up a small number of times. The chain uses TRBV18 and TRBJ2-5; D unclear. V was trimmed by 2 bases and J by 9 bases, leaving 4 bases between them. CDR1 KGHSH and CDR2 LQKENI come from the germline V gene. The CDR3 loop spans 10 amino acids. The CDR3 sequence is CASSPMAQYF. CDR3 DNA sequence: TGTGCCAGCTCACCAATGGCCCAGTACTTC.

The chain carries TRBV15 and TRBJ1-4, with D possibly matching TRBD1 (5 bases). The CDR3 totals 17 residues. V was trimmed by 0 bases and J by 10 bases, leaving 21 bases between them. Germline CDR1 is LNHNV and CDR2 is YYDKDF (reference sequence). CDR3 DNA sequence: TGTGCCACCAGCAGAGATCAATTGTGGCAGGGATTCGCAAAACTGTTTTTT. Translated: CATSRDQLWQGFAKLFF.

The sample holds a few counts of this clonotype. This chain links TRBV20-1 with TRBJ2-7, with a tentative D call TRBD2 (6 bases). The CDR3 runs 14 residues. Germline V gene data show CDR1 as DFQATT and CDR2 as SNEGSKA (reference sequence). The V end was cut by 5 bases, the J end by 0 bases, with 14 bases between. DNA for the CDR3: TGCAGTGCTGCCGGGGGAACAACCTCCTACGAGCAGTACTTC. It yields the protein CSAAGGTTSYEQYF.

The chain has TRBV7-9 and TRBJ2-3; weak D call: TRBD1 (6 bases). Trimming removed 4 bases from V and 0 bases from J, with 17 bases in between. CDR3 size: 17 residues. The germline V gene has CDR1 SEHNR and CDR2 FQNEAQ (reference sequence). In DNA, the CDR3 is TGTGCCAGCAGCTCCTCCCTCCTCGGACAGAGCACAGATACGCAGTATTTT. Translation: CASSSSLLGQSTDTQYF. The full variable domain, in which reference TRBV7-9 and TRBJ2-3 provide the parts outside the CDR3, is DTGVSQNPRHKITKRGQNVTFRCDPISEHNRLYWYRQTLGQGPEFLTYFQNEAQLEKSRLLSDRFSAERPKGSFSTLEIQRTEQGDSAMYLCASSSSLLGQSTDTQYFGPGTRLTVL.

The gene calls are TRBV5-1 and TRBJ2-2; 8 nucleotides line up with TRBD2. Unmatched junction bases numbered 13, after V lost 2 bases and J lost 4 bases. This CDR3 is built from 18 residues. The germline gives CDR1 SGHRS, CDR2 YFSETQ. This chain's CDR3 is CASSFERLRLATTGELFF. As DNA, the CDR3 is TGCGCCAGCAGCTTTGAGCGGTTGAGACTAGCGACCACCGGGGAGCTGTTTTTT.

The table lists this clonotype with a few counts. The CDR3 nucleotides are TGTGCCAGCAGCTTAGTATCTCGTGCAGGGACAAGAGTCCCCCCTAGCTCCTACAATGAGCAGTTCTTC. It encodes CASSLVSRAGTRVPPSSYNEQFF. This chain uses TRBV7-8 with TRBJ2-1, with D possibly being TRBD1 (6 bases). Between the trimmed V and J ends, which lost 1 base and 0 bases, there was a span of 31 bases. Germline V gene lookup returns CDR1 SGHVS and CDR2 FQNEAQ. CDR3 length equals 23 residues.

This clonotype was seen only a few times. The rearrangement uses TRBV10-3 and TRBJ1-2; D ambiguous. V was shortened by 0 bases and J by 0 bases, with 5 bases between the two germline ends. Germline V gene lookup returns CDR1 ENHRY and CDR2 SYGVKD. CDR3 length equals 14 residues. This chain's CDR3 is CAISESGPNYGYTF. The CDR3 bases are TGTGCCATCAGTGAGTCTGGACCTAACTATGGCTACACCTTC.

In this sample, this clonotype turned up once. This sequence may be a read error, since a much larger clone differs from it by one base. This chain uses TRBV10-3 with TRBJ2-7; 7 bases are a match to TRBD2. Trimming cost V 5 bases and J 1 base; bases outside gene matches: 2. Germline V gives CDR1 ENHRY, CDR2 SYGVKD. The CDR3 runs to 13 residues. CDR3 in amino acids: CAISCSGSYEQYF. The CDR3 region has the DNA TGTGCCATCAGTTGTAGCGGGTCCTACGAGCAGTACTTC.

This clonotype was found a few times. The V call is TRBV27, the J call TRBJ2-3, with 10 bases aligning to TRBD1. The CDR3 consists of 16 residues. With 3 bases clipped from V and 4 bases from J, the junction kept 7 bases outside the gene matches. Germline CDR1 and CDR2: MNHEY and SMNVEV (reference sequence). CDR3 in amino acids: CASSLTGGRSADTQYF. CDR3 coding DNA: TGTGCCAGCAGTTTGACAGGGGGCCGTAGCGCAGATACGCAGTATTTT.

This clonotype has a handful of counts. This chain joins TRBV20-1 and TRBJ2-1, with 12 bases matching TRBD2. The germline V gene has CDR1 DFQATT and CDR2 SNEGSKA (reference sequence). V trimming: 3 bases; J trimming: 1 base; junction bases outside the gene matches: 4. This CDR3 region has 16 residues. The DNA for the CDR3 is TGCAGTGCTAGGACTAGCGGGAGCCCATCCTACAATGAGCAGTTCTTC. It specifies CSARTSGSPSYNEQFF.

In DNA form, the CDR3 reads TGCGCCAGCAGCTTGGAGACAGTTGCGGGCTACACCTTC. This translates into CASSLETVAGYTF. This chain connects TRBV5-1 to TRBJ1-2; the D gene is possibly TRBD1 (5 bases). The germline CDR1 and CDR2 sequences are SGHRS and YFSETQ. The CDR3 spans 13 residues. V lost 0 bases to trimming and J lost 8 bases, with 11 bases between them.

V is TRBV19 and J is TRBJ2-1; no reliable D call. Trimming pared 5 bases from V and 10 bases from J, leaving 12 bases between. The CDR3 covers 12 residues. Germline V lookup: CDR1 LNHDA, CDR2 SQIVND (reference sequence). The chain's CDR3 is CASSPPFREQFF. The CDR3 nucleotides are TGTGCCAGTAGTCCCCCCTTTAGGGAGCAGTTCTTC.

Regarding this clonotype: One end of the junction varies from germline; a read error may be responsible. The chain joins TRBV20-1 to TRBJ2-6, with D possibly being TRBD1 (5 bases). This CDR3 comprises 14 residues. Looked up from germline, CDR1 is DFQATT and CDR2 is SNEGSKA (reference sequence). CDR3 coding DNA: TGCAGTGCTACCTACAACTCTGGGGCCAACGTCCCGACTTTC. Protein sequence: CSATYNSGANVPTF.